These 11 T cell receptor beta chains were sequenced from one sample in a study. TCRdb re-called the 5' RACE reads through MiXCR, storing one row per CDR3 protein. The repertoire holds some 57,000 distinct CDR3 sequences, with 17% as singletons. The sequencing sample was made of naive CD4+ T cells sorted from blood. Subset indicated: naive CD4+ T cells, CD4+CD45RA+CD25-. The receptors originated from a female donor with breast cancer.

The chain recombines TRBV6-1 with TRBJ2-2; D call uncertain. Per germline, CDR1 MNHNS and CDR2 SASEGT. CDR3 length: 15 residues. Trimming removed 7 bases at V and 0 bases at J, with 12 bases between. CDR3 sequence: CASKISFANTGELFF. CDR3 sequence (DNA): TGTGCCAGCAAAATCAGCTTCGCGAACACCGGGGAGCTGTTTTTT.

This clonotype appeared many times. V gene TRBV20-1 combines with J gene TRBJ2-2, with 7 bases aligning to TRBD1. The CDR3 is 13 amino acids. Germline trimming cut 6 bases from V and 5 bases from J; bases unmatched to any gene: 6. The germline V gene has CDR1 DFQATT and CDR2 SNEGSKA (reference sequence). The DNA for the CDR3 is TGCAGTGCAACAACAGGGGAGACCGGGGAGCTGTTTTTT. Translation: CSATTGETGELFF.

This clonotype was observed at least ten times. The chain uses TRBV6-1 and TRBJ2-1, with D hard to call. The CDR3 is made up of 14 amino acids. V lost 7 bases and J lost 3, with 13 bases in between. Germline V gene lookup returns CDR1 MNHNS and CDR2 SASEGT. Here the CDR3 reads CASTNQSYYNEQFF. DNA for the CDR3: TGTGCCAGCACGAATCAGAGCTACTACAATGAGCAGTTCTTC.

The CDR3 reads CASSLDRYTDTQYF. Written as DNA, the CDR3 is TGTGCCAGCAGCTTAGACCGGTACACAGATACGCAGTATTTT. This chain connects TRBV7-2 to TRBJ2-3, with D unresolved. This CDR3 has 14 amino acids. Trimming pared 1 base from V and 2 bases from J, leaving 7 bases between. The germline V gene has CDR1 SGHTA and CDR2 FQGNSA.

In this sample, this clonotype turned up a few times. The chain is built from TRBV7-2 and TRBJ1-2; D may be TRBD1 (5 bases). V was trimmed by 1 base and J by 8 bases, leaving 8 bases between them. Germline-derived CDR1 and CDR2 are SGHTA and FQGNSA. This CDR3 spans 12 amino acids. The DNA for the CDR3 is TGTGCCAGCAGCTTAGTCAGGGACGGCTACACCTTC. Its translation: CASSLVRDGYTF.

In this sample, this clonotype turned up a few times. The V and J genes are TRBV12-3 or TRBV12-4 and TRBJ2-2; D is unresolved. V was trimmed by 4 bases and J by 6 bases, leaving 12 bases between them. The CDR3 extends over 14 amino acids. The CDR3 region has the DNA TGTGCCAGCAGTTCCCCCTATGGCTCCGGGGAGCTGTTTTTT. It codes for CASSSPYGSGELFF.

A remark on this clonotype: A much larger clone differs from this one at a single base, so this may be a read error. This chain links TRBV7-9 with TRBJ2-3; unclear D gene. CDR1 SEHNR and CDR2 FQNEAQ come from the germline V gene (reference sequence). The CDR3 contains 14 residues. CDR3 loop: CTSSSTPVADTQYF. The CDR3 nucleotides read TGTACCAGCAGCTCTACCCCTGTTGCGGATACGCAGTATTTT.

V usage is TRBV29-1 and J usage is TRBJ2-7; 7 bases are a match to TRBD1. The length of the CDR3 is 14 residues. In germline, CDR1 is SQVTM, CDR2 ANQGSEA. The J segment lost 2 bases and the V segment lost 5 bases, leaving 9 bases of the junction unmatched. The DNA of the CDR3 is TGCAGCGTTTGGGGGACAGAACCTACCTACGAGCAGTACTTC. Translated: CSVWGTEPTYEQYF.

This clonotype was found a few times. The CDR3 nucleotides are TGCGCCAGCAGCTTATCCCCGTTGTCCTCCTCCTACAATGAGCAGTTCTTC. Translation gives CASSLSPLSSSYNEQFF. The chain joins TRBV5-1 to TRBJ2-1; the D is unclear. Germline assignment: CDR1 SGHRS and CDR2 YFSETQ. Between the trimmed V and J ends, which lost 2 bases and 0 bases, there was a span of 15 bases. The CDR3 has 17 amino acids. The whole variable domain, filled in from reference TRBV5-1 and TRBJ2-1, reads KAGVTQTPRYLIKTRGQQVTLSCSPISGHRSVSWYQQTPGQGLQFLFEYFSETQRNKGNFPGRFSGRQFSNSRSEMNVSTLELGDSALYLCASSLSPLSSSYNEQFFGPGTRLTVL.

The chain is built from TRBV21-1 and TRBJ1-1. TRBV21-1 is termed a pseudogene. The CDR3 is 15 amino acids. The CDR3 DNA sequence: TGTGCCAGCGATTGGCCGGATCACGGGTCGGCTGAAGCTTTCTTT. Protein sequence: CASDWPDHGSAEAFF.

This clonotype was seen only a few times. This chain connects TRBV16 to TRBJ2-7, with TRBD2 identical over 7 bases. This CDR3 has 15 residues. V was clipped by 3 bases and J by 5 bases; unmatched bases: 10. In germline, CDR1 is KGHSY, CDR2 FQNENV. CDR3: CASSQGSAGDDEQYF. The CDR3, as DNA: TGTGCCAGCAGCCAGGGCTCGGCGGGAGATGACGAGCAGTACTTC. The full variable domain, with the rest looked up from reference TRBV16 and TRBJ2-7, is GEEVAQTPKHLVRGEGQKAKLYCAPIKGHSYVFWYQQVLKNEFKFLISFQNENVFDETGMPKERFSAKCLPNSPCSLEIQATKLEDSAVYFCASSQGSAGDDEQYFGPGTRLTVT.